The 25 T cell receptor beta chains reported below all come from one sample, sequenced in a study of T cell responses to AZD1222 COVID-19 vaccine. TCRdb's table, derived via immunoSEQ multiplex PCR, lists solely in-frame clones and lacks some. The table records 100,000 to 150,000 clones, 85% to 90% of them present only once. Sequenced material: peripheral blood, taken on day 0 of AZD1222 vaccination. These receptors all stem from an adult in good health.

The genes are TRBV9 and TRBJ1-6; D not certain. The CDR3 has 15 residues. Germline V CDR1 and CDR2: SGDLS, YYNGEE. Trimming pared 0 bases from V and 9 bases from J, leaving 13 bases between. DNA of the CDR3: TGTGCCAGCAGCGTAGGCTACAGCGGCCTTTCACCCCTCCACTTT. It yields the protein CASSVGYSGLSPLHF. The full variable domain, completed using reference TRBV9 and TRBJ1-6, is DSGVTQTPKHLITATGQRVTLRCSPRSGDLSVYWYQQSLDQGLQFLIQYYNGEERAKGNILERFSAQQFPDLHSELNLSSLELGDSALYFCASSVGYSGLSPLHFGNGTRLTVT.

This chain uses TRBV28 with TRBJ1-1; 10 nucleotides line up with TRBD1. The CDR3 has 15 residues. Germline lookup yields CDR1 MDHEN and CDR2 SYDVKM. The junction had 10 bases not matched to a gene; V was cut back by 5 bases and J by 7 bases. CDR3 nucleotide sequence: TGTGCCAGCAGTCGTCCCGGGACAGGGGATGGTGAAGCTTTCTTT. It yields the protein CASSRPGTGDGEAFF.

This clone has just one count. The chain couples TRBV28 to TRBJ1-1; a possible D gene is TRBD1 (6 bases). There are 15 residues in the CDR3. Per germline, CDR1 MDHEN and CDR2 SYDVKM. V lost 2 bases to trimming and J lost 0 bases, with 10 bases between them. CDR3 DNA: TGTGCCAGCAGTTTACGGGGGGCCATGAACACTGAAGCTTTCTTT. The encoded protein is CASSLRGAMNTEAFF.

Points on this clone: The identical CDR3 is also encoded by other nucleotide sequences in the sample. The chain employs TRBV28 and TRBJ1-5; D is unclear. V was clipped by 4 bases and J by 4 bases, with 5 bases between them. CDR3 length equals 12 residues. Germline CDR1 is MDHEN and CDR2 is SYDVKM. As DNA, the CDR3 is TGTGCCAGCAGTTCCGGGAATCAGCCCCAGCATTTT. Amino acid sequence: CASSSGNQPQHF.

In its sample, this clone was seen once. This chain connects TRBV7-8 to TRBJ1-1; D remains unclear. Germline CDR1 reads SGHVS; CDR2 reads FQNEAQ. This CDR3 is 14 amino acids long. V was cut by 5 bases and J by 1 base, with 11 bases left in between. In DNA, the CDR3 is TGTGCCAGCAGCCACCGGGGAGGGAACACTGAAGCTTTCTTT. It translates to CASSHRGGNTEAFF.

The rearrangement links TRBV14 to TRBJ2-3; a weak D match, TRBD1 (6 bases). In germline, CDR1 is SGHDN, CDR2 FVKESK. The CDR3 covers 16 residues. V was clipped by 1 base and J by 1 base, with 12 bases between them. CDR3 amino acids: CASSQGWDTRTDTQYF. The CDR3 DNA follows: TGTGCCAGCAGCCAAGGATGGGACACCCGCACAGATACGCAGTATTTT.

This chain links TRBV28 with TRBJ2-5, with TRBD2 as a possible D gene (6 bases). V was clipped by 4 bases and J by 2 bases, with 11 bases between them. The germline V gene encodes CDR1 MDHEN and CDR2 SYDVKM. There are 14 residues in the CDR3. The CDR3 loop reads CASSSRGIQETQYF. The CDR3 DNA sequence: TGTGCCAGCAGTTCACGGGGGATACAAGAGACCCAGTACTTC.

In its sample, this clone was seen a few times. The chain is built from TRBV19 and TRBJ2-3; 8 bases map to TRBD2. Germline CDR1 LNHDA, CDR2 SQIVND (reference sequence). The junction had 6 bases not matched to a gene; V was cut back by 8 bases and J by 5 bases. The length of the CDR3 is 13 residues. This CDR3 is CASAGGAKDTQYF. The CDR3 region has the DNA TGTGCCAGTGCCGGGGGGGCTAAAGATACGCAGTATTTT.

The J gene is TRBJ2-1, the V gene TRBV5-1; D is ambiguous. Germline V gene sequence: CDR1 SGHRS, CDR2 YFSETQ. Trimming took off 0 bases at V and 1 base at J, with 8 bases between the two ends. The CDR3 is 15 residues long. As DNA, the CDR3 is TGCGCCAGCAGCTTGGCCGGCCTTTCCTACAATGAGCAGTTCTTC. It yields the protein CASSLAGLSYNEQFF.

The chain joins TRBV5-1 to TRBJ2-5; the match to TRBD2 covers 11 bases. Germline V gives CDR1 SGHRS, CDR2 YFSETQ. This CDR3 spans 14 amino acids. V trimming: 4 bases; J trimming: 8 bases; junction bases outside the gene matches: 7. The CDR3 region has the DNA TGCGCCAGCAGCCTTAGCGGGGGGGCCATAACCCAGTACTTC. This codes for CASSLSGGAITQYF.

CDR3 region: CASSPGGENEKLFF. The CDR3 DNA follows: TGTGCCAGCAGCCCCGGCGGGGAGAATGAAAAACTGTTTTTT. The chain is built from TRBV7-2 and TRBJ1-4; D gene ambiguous. The CDR3 sequence is 14 residues long. Germline loops: CDR1 SGHTA, CDR2 FQGNSA. Trimming shortened V by 5 bases and J by 5 bases, and 12 bases separated the two germline ends.

V and J are TRBV19 and TRBJ1-2; 9 bases are a match to TRBD1. The junction had 18 bases not matched to a gene; V was cut back by 6 bases and J by 7 bases. CDR3 length equals 17 residues. Germline CDR1 LNHDA, CDR2 SQIVND (reference sequence). CDR3 residues: CASRGQGFEARALGYTF. In nucleotides, the CDR3 is TGTGCCAGTAGGGGACAGGGTTTTGAGGCTCGGGCTCTTGGCTACACCTTC.

The rearrangement links TRBV30 to TRBJ1-5, with TRBD1 identical over 11 bases. There are 15 residues in the CDR3. Per the germline V gene, CDR1 is GTSNPN and CDR2 is SVGIG (reference sequence). Losses at the gene ends were 2 bases for V and 3 bases for J; bases not matched to a gene: 3. The CDR3 coding sequence is TGTGCCTGGAGTCGGGACAGGGGGGACAATCAGCCCCAGCATTTT. This encodes CAWSRDRGDNQPQHF.

V and J are TRBV6-5 and TRBJ1-4; the match to TRBD1 covers 8 bases. The CDR3 is 15 residues long. V shed 0 bases and J 8 bases; nucleotides not matched to a gene: 5. Germline V gene sequence: CDR1 MNHEY, CDR2 SVGAGI. DNA for the CDR3: TGTGCCAGCAGTTACTCGGGGCAGGGGGCGGAAAAACTGTTTTTT. It specifies CASSYSGQGAEKLFF.

This chain joins TRBV4-3 and TRBJ2-7; D may be TRBD1 or TRBD2 (5 bases each). The CDR3 is made up of 15 amino acids. The germline V gene encodes CDR1 LGHNA and CDR2 YSLEER. Deletions cut 4 bases from V and 5 bases from J, with 18 bases between. Here the CDR3 DNA reads TGCGCCAGCAGCCCACGCTCCACCGGGGCTGACGAGCAGTACTTC. Translation gives CASSPRSTGADEQYF.

The J gene is TRBJ2-7, the V gene TRBV7-9; a weak D match, TRBD1 (6 bases). The CDR3 has 15 amino acids. V lost 1 base and J lost 2, with 12 bases in between. In germline, CDR1 is SEHNR, CDR2 FQNEAQ (reference sequence). In nucleotides, the CDR3 is TGTGCCAGCAGCTTAGAGGGGGAGAATGCCTACGAGCAGTACTTC. Encoded protein: CASSLEGENAYEQYF.

This clone appeared a few times. The chain is built from TRBV29-1 and TRBJ2-5, with a possible D match to TRBD2 (6 bases). The V end was cut by 1 base, the J end by 4 bases, with 16 bases between. CDR1 and CDR2 from the germline V gene are SQVTM and ANQGSEA. The CDR3 loop spans 15 amino acids. CDR3 sequence (DNA): TGCAGCGTTGAAGTGGGGGGACGCCGAGGAGAGACCCAGTACTTC. Translating it yields CSVEVGGRRGETQYF.

The chain carries TRBV7-8 and TRBJ1-3; 8 nucleotides line up with TRBD1. CDR3 size: 18 residues. CDR1 is SGHVS, CDR2 FQNEAQ, per germline. The V and J ends lost 5 bases and 0 bases, in that order; junction bases with no gene match: 12. CDR3 nucleotide sequence: TGTGCCAGCAGCGGATGGACAGGGACTAAACACTCTGGAAACACCATATATTTT. Its protein product is CASSGWTGTKHSGNTIYF. Full variable domain (remainder filled in from reference TRBV7-8 and TRBJ1-3): GAGVSQSPRYKVAKRGQDVALRCDPISGHVSLFWYQQALGQGPEFLTYFQNEAQLDKSGLPSDRFFAERPEGSVSTLKIQRTQQEDSAVYLCASSGWTGTKHSGNTIYFGEGSWLTVV.

This chain uses TRBV6-1 with TRBJ1-2; D unresolved. Trimming pared 2 bases from V and 8 bases from J, leaving 15 bases between. The CDR3 length is 14 residues. Germline-derived CDR1 and CDR2 are MNHNS and SASEGT. CDR3 protein: CASSELGSSLGYTF. The CDR3 DNA follows: TGTGCCAGCAGTGAATTAGGCTCTTCTCTCGGCTACACCTTC.

V is TRBV5-1 and J is TRBJ1-6; perhaps TRBD1 as D (6 bases). Germline assignment: CDR1 SGHRS and CDR2 YFSETQ. Trimming removed 0 bases from V and 9 bases from J, with 16 bases in between. The CDR3 has 16 amino acids. The CDR3 nucleotides read TGCGCCAGCAGCTTGGCGGGGGCGATTATTAGTTCACCCCTCCACTTT. The encoded protein is CASSLAGAIISSPLHF.

This clone was detected only a few times. The chain recombines TRBV30 with TRBJ2-7; 12 positions match TRBD2. The CDR3 consists of 17 residues. The V and J ends lost 2 bases and 4 bases, in that order; junction bases with no gene match: 12. The V gene's germline CDR1 is GTSNPN and CDR2 SVGIG (reference sequence). The CDR3 loop reads CAWSLPLAGGPSYEQYF. In DNA, the CDR3 is TGTGCCTGGAGTCTGCCCCTAGCGGGAGGGCCTTCTTACGAGCAGTACTTC.

J is TRBJ1-1 and V is TRBV4-3, with 9 positions matching TRBD1. There are 15 residues in the CDR3. The V and J ends lost 3 bases and 1 base, in that order; junction bases with no gene match: 3. From germline, CDR1 is LGHNA and CDR2 YSLEER. CDR3 protein: CASSQGQGRNTEAFF. The CDR3 DNA follows: TGCGCCAGCAGCCAGGGACAGGGTAGGAACACTGAAGCTTTCTTT.

In its sample, this clone was seen a few times. The rearrangement links TRBV2 to TRBJ2-3; the match to TRBD2 covers 12 bases. CDR3 length equals 16 residues. The ends lost 2 bases at V and 5 bases at J; junction bases unmatched: 5. CDR1 SNHLY and CDR2 FYNNEI come from the germline V gene. The CDR3: CASSESLAGGVDTQYF. The CDR3 DNA follows: TGTGCCAGCAGTGAAAGTCTAGCGGGGGGGGTAGATACGCAGTATTTT.

The chain links TRBV6-1 to TRBJ1-1, with D perhaps TRBD1 (5 bases). The V gene's germline CDR1 is MNHNS and CDR2 SASEGT. The CDR3 is made up of 17 amino acids. Deletions cut 1 base from V and 0 bases from J, with 15 bases between. CDR3 loop: CASSEDGGVGMNTEAFF. CDR3 DNA sequence: TGTGCCAGCAGTGAAGATGGGGGTGTGGGAATGAACACTGAAGCTTTCTTT.

The genes are TRBV28 and TRBJ2-1; D tentatively reads TRBD1 or TRBD2 (6 bases each). This CDR3 has 15 residues. V shed 3 bases and J shed 0 bases, with 9 bases lying between them. From germline, CDR1 is MDHEN and CDR2 SYDVKM. CDR3 in amino acids: CASSFGGRSYNEQFF. The CDR3 DNA sequence: TGTGCCAGCAGTTTCGGGGGCCGCTCCTACAATGAGCAGTTCTTC.